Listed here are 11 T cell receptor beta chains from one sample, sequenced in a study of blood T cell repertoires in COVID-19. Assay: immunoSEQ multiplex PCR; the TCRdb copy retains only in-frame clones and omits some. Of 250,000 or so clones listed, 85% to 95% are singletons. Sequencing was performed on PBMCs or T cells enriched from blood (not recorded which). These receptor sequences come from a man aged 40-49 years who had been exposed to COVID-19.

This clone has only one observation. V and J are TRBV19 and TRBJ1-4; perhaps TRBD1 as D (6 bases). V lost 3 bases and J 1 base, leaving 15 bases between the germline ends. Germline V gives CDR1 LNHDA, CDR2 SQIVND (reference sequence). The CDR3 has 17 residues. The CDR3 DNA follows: TGTGCCAGTAGTATGACGGGGGGCAAAGGAACTAATGAAAAACTGTTTTTT. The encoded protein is CASSMTGGKGTNEKLFF.

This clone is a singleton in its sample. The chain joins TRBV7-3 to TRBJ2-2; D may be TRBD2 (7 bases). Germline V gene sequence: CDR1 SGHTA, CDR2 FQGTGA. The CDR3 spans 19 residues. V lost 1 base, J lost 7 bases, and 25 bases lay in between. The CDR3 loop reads CASSLRAAGASVEGGELFF. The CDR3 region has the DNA TGTGCCAGCAGCTTAAGGGCTGCGGGGGCATCTGTGGAAGGCGGGGAGCTGTTTTTT.

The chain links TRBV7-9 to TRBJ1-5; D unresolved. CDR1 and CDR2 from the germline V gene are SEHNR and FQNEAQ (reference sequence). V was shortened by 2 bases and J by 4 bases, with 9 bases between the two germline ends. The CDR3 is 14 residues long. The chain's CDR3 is CASSLSEPNQPQHF. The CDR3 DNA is TGTGCCAGCAGCTTATCAGAACCTAATCAGCCCCAGCATTTT.

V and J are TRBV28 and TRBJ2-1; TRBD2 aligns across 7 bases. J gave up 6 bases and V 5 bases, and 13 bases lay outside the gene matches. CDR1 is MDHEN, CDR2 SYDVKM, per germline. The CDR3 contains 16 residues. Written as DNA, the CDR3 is TGTGCCAGCAGTAGCCCCGGGAGGAGAAGATTCAATGAGCAGTTCTTC. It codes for CASSSPGRRRFNEQFF.

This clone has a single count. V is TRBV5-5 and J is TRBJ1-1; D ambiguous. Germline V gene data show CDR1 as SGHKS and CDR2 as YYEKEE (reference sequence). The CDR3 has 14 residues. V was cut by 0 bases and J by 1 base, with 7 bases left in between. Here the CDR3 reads CASSLVRGNTEAFF. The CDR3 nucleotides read TGTGCCAGCAGCTTGGTTCGCGGGAACACTGAAGCTTTCTTT.

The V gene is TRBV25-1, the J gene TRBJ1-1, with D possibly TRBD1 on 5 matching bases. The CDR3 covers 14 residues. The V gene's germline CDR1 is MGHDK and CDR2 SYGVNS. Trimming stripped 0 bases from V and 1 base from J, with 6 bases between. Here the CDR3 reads CASSEYGGNTEAFF. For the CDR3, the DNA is TGTGCCAGCAGTGAATACGGGGGGAACACTGAAGCTTTCTTT.

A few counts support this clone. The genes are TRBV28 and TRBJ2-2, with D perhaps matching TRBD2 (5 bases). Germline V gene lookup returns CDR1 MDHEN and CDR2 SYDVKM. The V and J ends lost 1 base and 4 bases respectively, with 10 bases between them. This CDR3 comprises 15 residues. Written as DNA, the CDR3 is TGTGCCAGCAGTTTATTACTAGAGGTCACCGGGGAGCTGTTTTTT. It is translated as CASSLLLEVTGELFF.

CDR3 protein: CASSSGLNQPQHF. In DNA, the CDR3 is TGTGCCAGCAGCAGTGGGCTCAATCAGCCCCAGCATTTT. The rearrangement links TRBV11-3 to TRBJ1-5; no reliable D call. The ends were cut back, 5 bases at V and 3 bases at J, with 8 bases in the middle. The CDR3 runs 13 residues. The germline V gene has CDR1 SGHNT and CDR2 YENEEA.

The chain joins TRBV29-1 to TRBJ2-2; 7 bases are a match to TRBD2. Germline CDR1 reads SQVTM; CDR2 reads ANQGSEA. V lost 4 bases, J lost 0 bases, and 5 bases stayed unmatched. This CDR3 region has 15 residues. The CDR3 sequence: CSVVGAGANTGELFF. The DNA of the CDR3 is TGCAGCGTTGTGGGCGCGGGGGCGAACACCGGGGAGCTGTTTTTT.

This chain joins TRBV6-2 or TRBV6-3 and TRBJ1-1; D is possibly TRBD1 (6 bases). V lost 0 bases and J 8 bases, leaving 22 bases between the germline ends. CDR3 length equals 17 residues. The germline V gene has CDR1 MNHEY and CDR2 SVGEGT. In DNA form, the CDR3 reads TGTGCCAGCAGTTACTCGACGAACGTAATGCCGGGACAAGAAGCTTTCTTT. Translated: CASSYSTNVMPGQEAFF.

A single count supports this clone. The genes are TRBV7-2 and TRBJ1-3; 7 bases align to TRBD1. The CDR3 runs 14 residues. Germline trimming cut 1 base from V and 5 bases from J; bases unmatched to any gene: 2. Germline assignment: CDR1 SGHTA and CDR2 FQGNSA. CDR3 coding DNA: TGTGCCAGCAGCTTAGGGGACAGCCGAAACACCATATATTTT. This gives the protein CASSLGDSRNTIYF.